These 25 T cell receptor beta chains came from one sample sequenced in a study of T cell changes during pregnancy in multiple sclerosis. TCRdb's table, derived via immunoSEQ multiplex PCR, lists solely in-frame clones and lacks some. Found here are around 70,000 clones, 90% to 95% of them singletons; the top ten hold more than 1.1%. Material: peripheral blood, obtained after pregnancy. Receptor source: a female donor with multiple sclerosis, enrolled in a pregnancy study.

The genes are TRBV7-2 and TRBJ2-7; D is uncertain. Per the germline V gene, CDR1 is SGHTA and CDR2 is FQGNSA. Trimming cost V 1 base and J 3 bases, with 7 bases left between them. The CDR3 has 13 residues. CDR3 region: CASSLGSLYEQYF. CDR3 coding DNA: TGTGCCAGCAGCTTAGGTAGCCTCTACGAGCAGTACTTC.

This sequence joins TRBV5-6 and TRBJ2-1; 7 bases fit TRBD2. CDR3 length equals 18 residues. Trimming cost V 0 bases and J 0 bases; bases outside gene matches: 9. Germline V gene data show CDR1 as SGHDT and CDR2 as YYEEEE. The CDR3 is CASSLGRGGSPSYNEQFF. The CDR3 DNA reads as TGTGCCAGCAGCTTGGGGCGGGGCGGGAGCCCCTCCTACAATGAGCAGTTCTTC.

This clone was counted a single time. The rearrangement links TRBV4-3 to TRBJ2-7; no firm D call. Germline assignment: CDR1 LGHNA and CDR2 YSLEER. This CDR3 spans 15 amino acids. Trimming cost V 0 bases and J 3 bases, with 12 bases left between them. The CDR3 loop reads CASSQDISENYEQYF. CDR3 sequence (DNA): TGCGCCAGCAGCCAAGATATATCGGAGAACTACGAGCAGTACTTC.

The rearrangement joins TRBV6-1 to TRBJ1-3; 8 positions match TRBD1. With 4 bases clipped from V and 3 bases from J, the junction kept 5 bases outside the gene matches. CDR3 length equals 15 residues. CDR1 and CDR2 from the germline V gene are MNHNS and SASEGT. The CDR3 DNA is TGTGCCAGCAGTGCCGGCAGGGGGCTTGGAAACACCATATATTTT. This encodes CASSAGRGLGNTIYF.

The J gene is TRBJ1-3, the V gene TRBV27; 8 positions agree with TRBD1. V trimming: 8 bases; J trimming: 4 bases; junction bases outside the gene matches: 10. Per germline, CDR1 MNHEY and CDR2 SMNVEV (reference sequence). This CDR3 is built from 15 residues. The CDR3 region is CASQGAGGPGNTIYF. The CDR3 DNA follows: TGTGCCAGCCAGGGGGCCGGGGGGCCCGGAAACACCATATATTTT.

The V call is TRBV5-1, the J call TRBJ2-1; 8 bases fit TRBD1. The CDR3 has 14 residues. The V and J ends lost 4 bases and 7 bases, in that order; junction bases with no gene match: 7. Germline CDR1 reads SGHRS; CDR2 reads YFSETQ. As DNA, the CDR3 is TGCGCCAGCAGCCGGACAGGGATAAGGAATGAGCAGTTCTTC. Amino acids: CASSRTGIRNEQFF.

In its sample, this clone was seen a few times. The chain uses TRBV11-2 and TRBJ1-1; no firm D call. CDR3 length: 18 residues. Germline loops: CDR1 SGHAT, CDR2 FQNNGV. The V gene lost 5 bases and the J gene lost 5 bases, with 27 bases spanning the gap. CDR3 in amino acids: CASSVARKFGPARTEAFF. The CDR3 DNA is TGTGCCAGCAGCGTCGCCCGTAAGTTTGGGCCGGCACGAACTGAAGCTTTCTTT. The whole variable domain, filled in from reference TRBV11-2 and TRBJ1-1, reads EAGVAQSPRYKIIEKRQSVAFWCNPISGHATLYWYQQILGQGPKLLIQFQNNGVVDDSQLPKDRFSAERLKGVDSTLKIQPAKLEDSAVYLCASSVARKFGPARTEAFFGQGTRLTVV.

The CDR3 DNA follows: TGTGCCAGCAGCTTCCAAGGACTAGCGGGAGGTTGGGAGACCCAGTACTTC. Protein: CASSFQGLAGGWETQYF. The chain combines TRBV7-9 with TRBJ2-5; TRBD2 agrees at 14 bases. In germline, CDR1 is SEHNR, CDR2 FQNEAQ (reference sequence). The CDR3 spans 17 residues. Germline trimming cut 3 bases from V and 5 bases from J; bases unmatched to any gene: 8. The full variable domain, its missing parts supplied by reference TRBV7-9 and TRBJ2-5, is DTGVSQNPRHKITKRGQNVTFRCDPISEHNRLYWYRQTLGQGPEFLTYFQNEAQLEKSRLLSDRFSAERPKGSFSTLEIQRTEQGDSAMYLCASSFQGLAGGWETQYFGPGTRLLVL.

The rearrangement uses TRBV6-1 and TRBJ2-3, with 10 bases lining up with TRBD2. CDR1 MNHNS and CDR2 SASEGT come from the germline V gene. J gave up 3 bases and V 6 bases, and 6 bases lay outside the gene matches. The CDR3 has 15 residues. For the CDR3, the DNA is TGTGCCAGCAGAAGGACTAGCGGTCCGACAGATACGCAGTATTTT. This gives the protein CASRRTSGPTDTQYF.

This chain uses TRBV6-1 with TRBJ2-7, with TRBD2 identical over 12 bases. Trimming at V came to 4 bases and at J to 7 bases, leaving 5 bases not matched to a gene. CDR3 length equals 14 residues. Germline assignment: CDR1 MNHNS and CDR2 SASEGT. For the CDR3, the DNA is TGTGCCAGCAGTGTGACTAGCGGGAGTGTTGAGCAGTACTTC. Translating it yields CASSVTSGSVEQYF.

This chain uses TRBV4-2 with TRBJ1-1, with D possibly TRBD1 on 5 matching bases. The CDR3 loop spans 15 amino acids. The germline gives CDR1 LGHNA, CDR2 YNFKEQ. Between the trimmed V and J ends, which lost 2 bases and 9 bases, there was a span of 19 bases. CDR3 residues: CASSQPKQELEKAFF. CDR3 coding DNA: TGTGCCAGCAGCCAACCTAAACAGGAATTGGAGAAAGCTTTCTTT.

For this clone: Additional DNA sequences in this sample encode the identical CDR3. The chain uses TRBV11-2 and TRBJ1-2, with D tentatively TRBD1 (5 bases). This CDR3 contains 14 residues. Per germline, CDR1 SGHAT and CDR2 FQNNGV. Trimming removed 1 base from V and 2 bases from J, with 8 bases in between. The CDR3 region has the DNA TGTGCCAGCAGCTTAGGTGCAGGGAACTATGGCTACACCTTC. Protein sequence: CASSLGAGNYGYTF.

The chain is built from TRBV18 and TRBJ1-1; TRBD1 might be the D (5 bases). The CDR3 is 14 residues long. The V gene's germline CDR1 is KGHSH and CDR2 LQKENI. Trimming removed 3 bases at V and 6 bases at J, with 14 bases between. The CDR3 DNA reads TGTGCCAGCTCACCGCGGAGGGGCGAATCTGAAGCTTTCTTT. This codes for CASSPRRGESEAFF. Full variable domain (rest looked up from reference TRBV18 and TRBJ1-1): NAGVMQNPRHLVRRRGQEARLRCSPMKGHSHVYWYRQLPEEGLKFMVYLQKENIIDESGMPKERFSAEFPKEGPSILRIQQVVRGDSAAYFCASSPRRGESEAFFGQGTRLTVV.

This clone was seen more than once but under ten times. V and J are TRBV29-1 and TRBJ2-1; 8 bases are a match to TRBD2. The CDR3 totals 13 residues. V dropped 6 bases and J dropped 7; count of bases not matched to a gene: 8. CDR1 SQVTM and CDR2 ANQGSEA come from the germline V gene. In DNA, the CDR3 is TGCAGCGTGGAACCGGGACTAGTTAATGAGCAGTTCTTC. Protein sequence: CSVEPGLVNEQFF.

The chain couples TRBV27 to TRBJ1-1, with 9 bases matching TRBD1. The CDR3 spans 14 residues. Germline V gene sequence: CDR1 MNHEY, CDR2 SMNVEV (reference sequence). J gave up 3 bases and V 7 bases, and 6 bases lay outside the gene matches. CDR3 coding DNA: TGTGCCAGCAACCACAGGACAGGGGACACTGAAGCTTTCTTT. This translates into CASNHRTGDTEAFF.

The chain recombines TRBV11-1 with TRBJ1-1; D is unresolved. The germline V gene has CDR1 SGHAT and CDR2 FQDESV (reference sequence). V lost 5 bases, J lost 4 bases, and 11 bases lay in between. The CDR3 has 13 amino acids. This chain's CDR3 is CASSRYLGTEAFF. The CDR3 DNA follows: TGTGCCAGCAGCCGGTACCTTGGCACTGAAGCTTTCTTT.

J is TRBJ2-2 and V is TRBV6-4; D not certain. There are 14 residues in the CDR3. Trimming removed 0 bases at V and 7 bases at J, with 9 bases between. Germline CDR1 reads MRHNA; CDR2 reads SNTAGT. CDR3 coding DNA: TGTGCCAGCAGTGACTCGGCGGAGAGCGGGGAGCTGTTTTTT. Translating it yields CASSDSAESGELFF.

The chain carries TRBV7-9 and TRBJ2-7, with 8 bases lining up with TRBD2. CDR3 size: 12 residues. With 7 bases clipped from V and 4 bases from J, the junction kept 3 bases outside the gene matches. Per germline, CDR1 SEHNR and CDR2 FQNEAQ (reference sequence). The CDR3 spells CASTGGRYEQYF. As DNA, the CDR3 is TGTGCCAGCACGGGGGGGAGGTACGAGCAGTACTTC. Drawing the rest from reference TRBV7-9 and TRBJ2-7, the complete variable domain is DTGVSQNPRHKITKRGQNVTFRCDPISEHNRLYWYRQTLGQGPEFLTYFQNEAQLEKSRLLSDRFSAERPKGSFSTLEIQRTEQGDSAMYLCASTGGRYEQYFGPGTRLTVT.

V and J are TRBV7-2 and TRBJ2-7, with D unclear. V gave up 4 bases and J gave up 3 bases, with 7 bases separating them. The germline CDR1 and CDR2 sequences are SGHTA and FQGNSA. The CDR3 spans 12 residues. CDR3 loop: CASSYQVYEQYF. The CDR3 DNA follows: TGTGCCAGCAGCTACCAGGTCTACGAGCAGTACTTC.

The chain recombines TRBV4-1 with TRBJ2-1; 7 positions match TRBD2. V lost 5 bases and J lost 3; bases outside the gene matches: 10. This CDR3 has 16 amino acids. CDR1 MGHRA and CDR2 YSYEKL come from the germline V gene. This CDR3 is CASSVAQWEGYNEQFF. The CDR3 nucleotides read TGCGCCAGCAGCGTAGCCCAGTGGGAGGGCTACAATGAGCAGTTCTTC.

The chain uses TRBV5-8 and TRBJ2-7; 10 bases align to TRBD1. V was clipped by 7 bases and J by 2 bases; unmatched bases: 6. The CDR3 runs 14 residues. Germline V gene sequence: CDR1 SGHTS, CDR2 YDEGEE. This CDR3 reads CASLDRGTPYEQYF. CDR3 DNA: TGTGCCAGCCTGGACAGGGGGACTCCCTACGAGCAGTACTTC.

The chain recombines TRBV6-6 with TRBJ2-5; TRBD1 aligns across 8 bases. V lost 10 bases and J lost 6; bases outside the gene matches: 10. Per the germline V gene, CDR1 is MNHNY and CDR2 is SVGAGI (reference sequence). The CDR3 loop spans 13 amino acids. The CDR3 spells CAIADRAGQTQYF. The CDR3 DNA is TGTGCCATCGCGGACAGGGCTGGGCAGACCCAGTACTTC.

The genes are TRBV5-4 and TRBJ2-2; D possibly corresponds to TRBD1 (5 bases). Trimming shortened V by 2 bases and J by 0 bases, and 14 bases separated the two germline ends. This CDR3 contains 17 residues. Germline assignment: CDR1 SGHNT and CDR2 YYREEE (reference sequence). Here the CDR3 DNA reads TGTGCCAGCAGCTTCAGGGCAACTTACGCGAACACCGGGGAGCTGTTTTTT. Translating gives CASSFRATYANTGELFF.

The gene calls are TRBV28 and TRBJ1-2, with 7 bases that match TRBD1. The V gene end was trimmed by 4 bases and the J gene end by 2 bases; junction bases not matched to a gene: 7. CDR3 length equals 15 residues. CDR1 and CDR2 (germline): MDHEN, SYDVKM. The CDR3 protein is CASSSPGTENYGYTF. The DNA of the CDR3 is TGTGCCAGCAGTTCACCCGGGACAGAAAACTATGGCTACACCTTC.

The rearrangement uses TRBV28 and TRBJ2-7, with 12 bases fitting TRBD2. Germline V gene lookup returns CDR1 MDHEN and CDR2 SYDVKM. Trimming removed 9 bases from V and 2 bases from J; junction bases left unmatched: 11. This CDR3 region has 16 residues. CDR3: CASTTSGSGVAYEQYF. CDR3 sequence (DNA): TGTGCCAGTACGACTAGCGGGAGCGGAGTGGCCTACGAGCAGTACTTC.